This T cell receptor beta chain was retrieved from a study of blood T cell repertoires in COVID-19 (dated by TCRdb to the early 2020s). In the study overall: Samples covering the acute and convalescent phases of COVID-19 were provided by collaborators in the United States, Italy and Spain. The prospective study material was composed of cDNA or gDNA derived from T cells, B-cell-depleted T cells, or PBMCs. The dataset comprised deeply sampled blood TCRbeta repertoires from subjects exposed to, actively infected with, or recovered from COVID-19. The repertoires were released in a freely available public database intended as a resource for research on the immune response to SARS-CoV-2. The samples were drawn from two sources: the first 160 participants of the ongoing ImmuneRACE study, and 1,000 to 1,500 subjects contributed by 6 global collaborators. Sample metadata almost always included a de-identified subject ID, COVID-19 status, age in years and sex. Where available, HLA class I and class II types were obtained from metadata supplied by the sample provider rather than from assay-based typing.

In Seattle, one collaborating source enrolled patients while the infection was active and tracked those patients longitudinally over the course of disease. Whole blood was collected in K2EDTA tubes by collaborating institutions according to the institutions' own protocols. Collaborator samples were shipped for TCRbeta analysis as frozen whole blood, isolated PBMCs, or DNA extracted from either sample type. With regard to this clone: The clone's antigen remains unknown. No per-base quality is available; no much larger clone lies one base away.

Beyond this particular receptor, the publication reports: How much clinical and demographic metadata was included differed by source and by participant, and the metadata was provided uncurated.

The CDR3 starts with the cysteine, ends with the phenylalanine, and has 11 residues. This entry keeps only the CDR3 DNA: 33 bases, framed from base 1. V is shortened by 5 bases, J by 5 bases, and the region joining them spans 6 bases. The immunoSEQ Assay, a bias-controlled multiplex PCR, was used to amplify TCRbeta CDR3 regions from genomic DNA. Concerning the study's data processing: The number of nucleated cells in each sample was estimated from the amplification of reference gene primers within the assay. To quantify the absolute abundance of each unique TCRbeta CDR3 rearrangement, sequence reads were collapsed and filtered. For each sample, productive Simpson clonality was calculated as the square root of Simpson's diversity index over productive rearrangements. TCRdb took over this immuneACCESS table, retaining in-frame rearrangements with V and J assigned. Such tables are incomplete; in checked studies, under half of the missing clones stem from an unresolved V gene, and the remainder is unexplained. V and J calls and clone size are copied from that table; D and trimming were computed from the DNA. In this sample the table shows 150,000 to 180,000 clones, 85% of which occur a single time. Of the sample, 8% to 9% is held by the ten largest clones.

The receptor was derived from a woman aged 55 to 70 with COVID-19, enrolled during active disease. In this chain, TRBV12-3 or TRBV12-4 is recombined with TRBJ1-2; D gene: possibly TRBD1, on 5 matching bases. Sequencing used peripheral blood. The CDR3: CASSDRYGYTF. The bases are TGTGCCAGCAGTGACAGATATGGCTACACCTTC.